One sample yielded the 25 T cell receptor beta chains listed below, sequenced in a study of cytomegalovirus exposure and HLA in healthy donors. Vbeta (60) and Jbeta (13) primers were used in the PCR. Produced via immunoSEQ multiplex PCR; TCRdb's table is partial and in-frame only. The data contain about 80,000 clones, 65% to 70% of them singletons. The sample consisted of PBMCs. The receptors here all came from a woman in her fifties or sixties in good health and CMV-seropositive.

This chain joins TRBV7-5 and TRBJ2-3; the table's D gene call, TRBD2, was not cross checked with the DNA. TRBV7-5 is a pseudogene. The CDR3 has 20 amino acids. The CDR3 reads CEGNRQGRLAGPKQADTQYF. The CDR3 DNA follows: TGTGAGGGTAATAGACAGGGACGACTAGCGGGCCCCAAACAGGCAGATACGCAGTATTTT.

This clone turned up a few times. The chain has TRBV21-1 and TRBJ1-2; TRBD1 is the table's D call and was not checked against the DNA. TRBV21-1 is described as a pseudogene. The CDR3 has 16 residues. The DNA for the CDR3 is TGTGCCAGCAGAGAGGAAGGCAGGGGGATCGACTATGGCTACACCTTC. This translates into CASREEGRGIDYGYTF.

Remarks on this clone: Its ends do not fully match the called genes, so a read error is possible. The genes are TRBV7-9 and TRBJ2-7; 8 nucleotides line up with TRBD1. Germline values: CDR1 SEHNR, CDR2 FQNEAQ (reference sequence). The CDR3 loop spans 15 amino acids. CDR3 residues: CSSSLDFGRGHEQYF. The CDR3 DNA sequence: TGTTCCAGCAGCTTAGATTTCGGCAGGGGGCACGAGCAGTACTTC.

V is TRBV30 and J is TRBJ1-5, with 7 bases that match TRBD1. This CDR3 is built from 14 residues. J lost 5 bases, V lost 2 bases, and 6 bases had no gene match. Germline CDR1 GTSNPN, CDR2 SVGIG (reference sequence). CDR3 sequence: CAWSRDSTDQPQHF. CDR3 DNA: TGTGCCTGGAGTCGGGACAGCACAGATCAGCCCCAGCATTTT.

The sample holds a few counts of this clone. The V call is TRBV11-2, the J call TRBJ1-2; 9 nucleotides match TRBD1. The CDR3 runs 14 residues. Germline V CDR1 and CDR2: SGHAT, FQNNGV. The V gene end was trimmed by 5 bases and the J gene end by 2 bases; junction bases not matched to a gene: 3. CDR3 DNA: TGTGCCAGCAGCCCAGGACAGGGGAACTATGGCTACACCTTC. Protein: CASSPGQGNYGYTF.

The chain has TRBV6-1 and TRBJ1-5; D is ambiguous. The CDR3 totals 14 residues. Trimming cost V 3 bases and J 0 bases, with 6 bases left between them. Germline CDR1 MNHNS, CDR2 SASEGT. CDR3 nucleotides: TGTGCCAGCAGTGATCCCTATAGCAATCAGCCCCAGCATTTT. It encodes CASSDPYSNQPQHF.

CDR3 loop: CASSVGQGGETQYF. CDR3 coding DNA: TGTGCCAGTAGTGTAGGACAGGGCGGGGAGACCCAGTACTTC. This sequence joins TRBV19 and TRBJ2-5, with 8 bases aligning to TRBD1. Unmatched junction bases numbered 7, after V lost 5 bases and J lost 5 bases. Germline CDR1 and CDR2: LNHDA and SQIVND (reference sequence). This CDR3 comprises 14 residues.

The rearrangement joins TRBV9 to TRBJ2-2; 9 bases align to TRBD1. V lost 8 bases to trimming and J lost 5 bases; unmatched junction nucleotides: 7. The CDR3 has 14 residues. From germline, CDR1 is SGDLS and CDR2 YYNGEE. CDR3: CASRTGGGTGELFF. Written as DNA, the CDR3 is TGTGCCAGTCGTACAGGGGGCGGAACCGGGGAGCTGTTTTTT.

The chain has TRBV6-1 and TRBJ2-7; D may be TRBD2 (6 bases). The CDR3 length is 13 residues. Germline CDR1 and CDR2: MNHNS and SASEGT. V lost 11 bases to trimming and J lost 2 bases, with 16 bases between them. The CDR3 protein is CAGGRDSPYEQYF. The CDR3 DNA follows: TGTGCCGGTGGCCGGGACTCGCCCTACGAGCAGTACTTC.

The chain employs TRBV13 and TRBJ1-2, with D unclear. The CDR3 contains 12 residues. The ends were cut back, 5 bases at V and 3 bases at J, with 7 bases in the middle. Germline V gene sequence: CDR1 PRHDT, CDR2 FYEKMQ (reference sequence). The CDR3 DNA is TGTGCCAGCAGCCGTATAGACTATGGCTACACCTTC. This translates into CASSRIDYGYTF.

This chain joins TRBV19 and TRBJ1-2; D might be TRBD1 (5 bases). Germline loops: CDR1 LNHDA, CDR2 SQIVND (reference sequence). The V gene lost 6 bases and the J gene lost 7 bases, with 18 bases spanning the gap. The CDR3 covers 14 residues. The CDR3 DNA reads as TGTGCCAGTAGAGTCCTGGACAACGCGTCTGGCTACACCTTC. This encodes CASRVLDNASGYTF.

The chain combines TRBV19 with TRBJ2-3; no reliable D call. The CDR3 covers 14 residues. The germline gives CDR1 LNHDA, CDR2 SQIVND (reference sequence). V was clipped by 3 bases and J by 3 bases, with 10 bases between them. Written as DNA, the CDR3 is TGTGCCAGTAGTATTCTGGCAGGAACAGATACGCAGTATTTT. Protein product: CASSILAGTDTQYF. The variable domain in full, completed from reference TRBV19 and TRBJ2-3, reads DGGITQSPKYLFRKEGQNVTLSCEQNLNHDAMYWYRQDPGQGLRLIYYSQIVNDFQKGDIAEGYSVSREKKESFPLTVTSAQKNPTAFYLCASSILAGTDTQYFGPGTRLTVL.

This sequence joins TRBV11-3 and TRBJ2-2, with 10 bases lining up with TRBD2. CDR3 length equals 18 residues. The germline V gene has CDR1 SGHNT and CDR2 YENEEA. V dropped 3 bases and J dropped 6; count of bases not matched to a gene: 13. In nucleotides, the CDR3 is TGTGCCAGCAGCTTGAGGTCAGCGGGGGGGCGGCCTTCCGGGGAGCTGTTTTTT. Protein product: CASSLRSAGGRPSGELFF.

The chain recombines TRBV4-1 with TRBJ2-1; a weak D match, TRBD2 (5 bases). V shed 1 base and J shed 9 bases, with 7 bases lying between them. CDR3 size: 12 residues. Per germline, CDR1 MGHRA and CDR2 YSYEKL. The CDR3 coding sequence is TGCGCCAGCAGCCAAGGAGGGATTGAGCAGTTCTTC. Residues: CASSQGGIEQFF.

The chain has TRBV6-1 and TRBJ2-3; 7 bases line up with TRBD1. The CDR3 consists of 13 residues. V dropped 5 bases and J dropped 4; count of bases not matched to a gene: 3. CDR1 is MNHNS, CDR2 SASEGT, per germline. The CDR3 reads CASSLDRADTQYF. Here the CDR3 DNA reads TGTGCCAGCAGTCTTGACAGGGCAGATACGCAGTATTTT.

V and J are TRBV7-9 and TRBJ1-1; D possibly corresponds to TRBD1 (5 bases). Trimming stripped 5 bases from V and 8 bases from J, with 18 bases between. Germline V gene lookup returns CDR1 SEHNR and CDR2 FQNEAQ (reference sequence). The CDR3 consists of 14 residues. The CDR3: CASSARQSHKEAFF. CDR3 bases: TGTGCCAGCAGCGCCCGACAGAGTCACAAAGAAGCTTTCTTT.

This clone has just a few counts. The chain uses TRBV2 and TRBJ1-1; 7 bases are shared with TRBD1. The CDR3 length is 15 residues. V lost 8 bases, J lost 1 base, and 10 bases stayed unmatched. CDR1 is SNHLY, CDR2 FYNNEI, per germline. The CDR3 nucleotides are TGTGCCAGCCGTACAGGGGACGGCAGGAACACTGAAGCTTTCTTT. The encoded protein is CASRTGDGRNTEAFF.

The chain recombines TRBV28 with TRBJ1-6; no definite D call. This CDR3 region has 14 residues. V gave up 3 bases and J gave up 9 bases, with 12 bases separating them. Germline V gives CDR1 MDHEN, CDR2 SYDVKM. The CDR3 protein is CASSLASGASPLHF. The CDR3 DNA reads TGTGCCAGCAGTTTGGCGTCAGGTGCTTCACCCCTCCACTTT. The variable domain in full, with the rest retrieved from reference TRBV28 and TRBJ1-6, is DVKVTQSSRYLVKRTGEKVFLECVQDMDHENMFWYRQDPGLGLRLIYFSYDVKMKEKGDIPEGYSVSREKKERFSLILESASTNQTSMYLCASSLASGASPLHFGNGTRLTVT.

The V gene is TRBV7-9, the J gene TRBJ2-7, with 10 positions matching TRBD1. The CDR3 totals 19 residues. V was pared by 4 bases and J by 8 bases, with 23 bases of the junction left unmatched. Germline CDR1 is SEHNR and CDR2 is FQNEAQ (reference sequence). The CDR3 DNA reads TGTGCCAGCAGCTCACCCCCTGGGCGGGACAGGGGTAGTAGTGTGAAGCAGTACGTC. Translation gives CASSSPPGRDRGSSVKQYV.

This sequence joins TRBV5-1 and TRBJ2-4; D unclear. This CDR3 has 14 amino acids. V was cut by 4 bases and J by 1 base, with 9 bases left in between. Germline V gene data show CDR1 as SGHRS and CDR2 as YFSETQ. The CDR3 spells CASSGTWAKNIQYF. In DNA form, the CDR3 reads TGCGCCAGCAGCGGCACATGGGCCAAAAACATTCAGTACTTC.

The chain carries TRBV19 and TRBJ2-7; 12 bases map to TRBD2. With V trimmed by 5 bases and J by 2 bases, 10 bases remained unmatched. Germline-derived CDR1 and CDR2 are LNHDA and SQIVND (reference sequence). This CDR3 contains 17 residues. The CDR3 reads CASSLRTSGAAAYEQYF. The CDR3 DNA reads as TGTGCCAGTAGTCTCCGGACTAGCGGGGCCGCCGCCTACGAGCAGTACTTC.

J is TRBJ1-2 and V is TRBV2; 9 bases are a match to TRBD1. The CDR3 covers 13 residues. The V and J ends lost 6 bases and 5 bases, in that order; junction bases with no gene match: 4. Germline CDR1 is SNHLY and CDR2 is FYNNEI. For the CDR3, the DNA is TGTGCCAGCAGGGACAGGGGAGGGTATGGCTACACCTTC. Its translation: CASRDRGGYGYTF. Full variable domain (remainder filled in from reference TRBV2 and TRBJ1-2): EPEVTQTPSHQVTQMGQEVILRCVPISNHLYFYWYRQILGQKVEFLVSFYNNEISEKSEIFDDQFSVERPDGSNFTLKIRSTKLEDSAMYFCASRDRGGYGYTFGSGTRLTVV.

The V gene is TRBV19, the J gene TRBJ1-5; D possibly corresponds to TRBD1 (5 bases). The CDR3 sequence is 13 residues long. From germline, CDR1 is LNHDA and CDR2 SQIVND (reference sequence). Trimming removed 7 bases at V and 5 bases at J, with 12 bases between. The CDR3 reads CASTGGLDQPQHF. CDR3 sequence (DNA): TGTGCCAGTACGGGGGGTCTAGATCAGCCCCAGCATTTT.

This sequence joins TRBV6-5 and TRBJ2-1; unclear D gene. The ends were cut back, 6 bases at V and 2 bases at J, with 8 bases in the middle. This CDR3 region has 13 residues. Germline CDR1 is MNHEY and CDR2 is SVGAGI. The CDR3 loop reads CASSTPAYNEQFF. In DNA, the CDR3 is TGTGCCAGCAGCACACCAGCCTACAATGAGCAGTTCTTC.

This clone was counted a few times. The chain is built from TRBV11-2 and TRBJ1-1; D uncertain. Trimming took off 4 bases at V and 1 base at J, with 10 bases between the two ends. This CDR3 has 14 residues. Germline CDR1 is SGHAT and CDR2 is FQNNGV. This chain's CDR3 is CASSSYRGNTEAFF. CDR3 in DNA: TGTGCCAGCAGCTCCTACCGCGGGAACACTGAAGCTTTCTTT.